Below are 2 T cell receptor beta chains sequenced from a single sample in a study of CD8 T cells in ankylosing spondylitis. From the 5' RACE reads, TCRdb called clonotypes with MiXCR, one entry per CDR3 protein. The sample yields around 440,000 distinct CDR3 sequences, approximately 17% seen once. Study-wide results and limits: Blood of patients with ankylosing spondylitis appeared to be characterized by a TCR beta motif of several highly homologous variants.

Antigen specificity for these receptors is unknown. The specimen sequenced was blood, either unsorted or a sorted T cell fraction (not recorded which). The origin of the receptors is a male donor with ankylosing spondylitis.

This clonotype was seen a handful of times. The chain carries TRBV14 and TRBJ2-1; D unclear. Germline values: CDR1 SGHDN, CDR2 FVKESK. CDR3 length: 11 residues. V was pared by 0 bases and J by 10 bases, with 4 bases between. Here the CDR3 DNA reads TGTGCCAGCAGCCAAGAATGGGAGCAGTTCTTC. It yields the protein CASSQEWEQFF.

This clonotype has a handful of counts. The chain links TRBV7-8 to TRBJ1-6, with D uncertain. The CDR3 sequence is 12 residues long. Trimming stripped 4 bases from V and 9 bases from J, with 7 bases between. Germline CDR1 is SGHVS and CDR2 is FQNEAQ. CDR3: CASSYSRSPLHF. The CDR3 coding sequence is TGTGCCAGCAGCTATTCGCGTTCACCCCTCCACTTT. Full variable domain (rest looked up from reference TRBV7-8 and TRBJ1-6): GAGVSQSPRYKVAKRGQDVALRCDPISGHVSLFWYQQALGQGPEFLTYFQNEAQLDKSGLPSDRFFAERPEGSVSTLKIQRTQQEDSAVYLCASSYSRSPLHFGNGTRLTVT.